The 17 T cell receptor beta chains below come from one sample, sequenced in a study of blood T cells in healthy people across ages. For the second PCR, which ran for roughly 6 to 12 cycles, a sample-barcoded 5' primer and a J-beta primer mix were used. TCRdb re-analysed the 5' RACE reads in MiXCR, keeping a single row per CDR3 protein. The data hold more than 500,000 distinct CDR3 sequences, with around 27% observed a single time. These records were also assigned to another study, of T cells of mothers and their children.

The sequenced material came from blood. Receptors were obtained from a boy aged 2 to 9 in good health.

The CDR3, as DNA: TGTGCCACCAGTGAGCCCCTCAGCACCTACGGGACAGATACGCAGTATTTT. Translated, it gives CATSEPLSTYGTDTQYF. The V call is TRBV24-1, the J call TRBJ2-3; no definite D call. The CDR3 has 17 residues. The V and J ends lost 4 bases and 3 bases respectively, with 19 bases between them. In germline, CDR1 is KGHDR, CDR2 SFDVKD.

V and J are TRBV12-3 or TRBV12-4 and TRBJ2-3; 8 nucleotides align to TRBD2. The CDR3 contains 15 residues. Germline trimming cut 5 bases from V and 2 bases from J; bases unmatched to any gene: 6. The CDR3 here is CASSPGRAPTDTQYF. DNA of the CDR3: TGTGCCAGCAGTCCCGGGAGGGCTCCCACAGATACGCAGTATTTT.

The V call is TRBV6-6, the J call TRBJ1-4; 7 bases map to TRBD1. After removal of 9 bases from V and 0 bases from J, the junction contained 4 bases not matched to a gene. CDR3 size: 14 residues. Per the germline V gene, CDR1 is MNHNY and CDR2 is SVGAGI (reference sequence). Here the CDR3 DNA reads TGTGCCAGTCGACAGGGCTCAACTAATGAAAAACTGTTTTTT. Amino acids: CASRQGSTNEKLFF.

The rearrangement links TRBV3-1 to TRBJ1-3; tentative D call: TRBD1 (5 bases). The ends were cut back, 4 bases at V and 4 bases at J, with 14 bases in the middle. In germline, CDR1 is LGHDT, CDR2 YNNKEL (reference sequence). This CDR3 contains 15 residues. DNA for the CDR3: TGTGCCAGCAGCCCCCGGACGGGGGTCGGAAACACCATATATTTT. It is translated as CASSPRTGVGNTIYF.

The chain links TRBV2 to TRBJ2-3, with 8 bases identical to TRBD2. Germline V gene sequence: CDR1 SNHLY, CDR2 FYNNEI. The CDR3 runs to 16 residues. V gave up 6 bases and J gave up 5 bases; unmatched junction bases: 13. CDR3 nucleotides: TGTGCCAGCAGCGCACCCCCGGCGGGAGGAGGAGATACGCAGTATTTT. Protein sequence: CASSAPPAGGGDTQYF.

This clonotype was observed a few times. The V gene is TRBV12-3 or TRBV12-4, the J gene TRBJ1-2, with TRBD1 matching 11 bases. The CDR3 extends over 15 amino acids. V shed 5 bases, J shed 4 bases, and the junction held 6 bases outside the gene matches. CDR3 DNA: TGTGCCAGCAGTCCAAGGACAGGGGGCGCCTATGGCTACACCTTC. It is translated as CASSPRTGGAYGYTF.

There are a few counts of this clonotype. The CDR3 bases are TGTGCCAGCTCAGGCGGGGCGGGGACCTACAATGAGCAGTTCTTC. Translated, it gives CASSGGAGTYNEQFF. V usage is TRBV18 and J usage is TRBJ2-1, with D perhaps TRBD2 (6 bases). V dropped 5 bases and J dropped 2 bases, with 13 bases sitting between them. Germline CDR1 reads KGHSH; CDR2 reads LQKENI. CDR3 length: 15 residues.

The chain recombines TRBV7-6 with TRBJ2-2, with TRBD2 as a possible D gene (5 bases). Germline CDR1 and CDR2: SGHVS and FNYEAQ. The CDR3 runs 17 residues. With 1 base removed from V and 1 base from J, the gap between germline ends came to 13 bases. The chain's CDR3 is CASSLVASGVNTGELFF. In nucleotides, the CDR3 is TGTGCCAGCAGCTTAGTTGCCAGCGGAGTGAACACCGGGGAGCTGTTTTTT.

The sample holds a few counts of this clonotype. The V gene is TRBV6-5, the J gene TRBJ2-5; no clear D. Near its end, the DNA agrees better with TRBJ2-1, so the J call may be wrong. This CDR3 spans 12 amino acids. From germline, CDR1 is MNHEY and CDR2 SVGAGI. DNA for the CDR3: TGTGCCAGCACCCGGACCGGGTATGAGCAGTTCTTC. Its translation is CASTRTGYEQFF.

This chain links TRBV7-2 with TRBJ2-5; 8 nucleotides match TRBD2. The germline V gene has CDR1 SGHTA and CDR2 FQGNSA. Trimming cost V 2 bases and J 4 bases; bases outside gene matches: 9. The CDR3 totals 16 residues. The CDR3 DNA follows: TGTGCCAGCAGCTTACTACGAGCGGGAGCGGGAGAGACCCAGTACTTC. It codes for CASSLLRAGAGETQYF.

This clonotype appeared a few times. This sequence joins TRBV20-1 and TRBJ2-7, with 11 bases fitting TRBD1. Germline loops: CDR1 DFQATT, CDR2 SNEGSKA (reference sequence). The CDR3 contains 15 residues. V was clipped by 6 bases and J by 3 bases; unmatched bases: 10. DNA for the CDR3: TGCAGTGCCCTCGAGGCCGGGACAGGGGGCTACGAGCAGTACTTC. Residues: CSALEAGTGGYEQYF.

This chain uses TRBV12-3 or TRBV12-4 with TRBJ1-6; no reliable D call. The CDR3 runs to 17 residues. The V end was cut by 1 base, the J end by 6 bases, with 16 bases between. The CDR3 here is CASSLGVDQGGNSPLHF. The CDR3, as DNA: TGTGCCAGCAGTTTAGGGGTCGACCAAGGCGGTAATTCACCCCTCCACTTT.

The chain combines TRBV7-2 with TRBJ1-3; a possible D gene is TRBD1 (6 bases). Trimming took off 2 bases at V and 0 bases at J, with 8 bases between the two ends. Germline V gene data show CDR1 as SGHTA and CDR2 as FQGNSA. The CDR3 spans 15 residues. The CDR3 sequence: CASSLRDNSGNTIYF. CDR3 bases: TGTGCCAGCAGCTTAAGGGACAACTCTGGAAACACCATATATTTT.

J is TRBJ2-5 and V is TRBV5-1; 9 bases fit TRBD1. CDR3 length equals 16 residues. V shed 4 bases and J 1 base; nucleotides not matched to a gene: 8. The germline V gene encodes CDR1 SGHRS and CDR2 YFSETQ. The CDR3 region has the DNA TGCGCCAGCAGCGTGACCGGGACAGGGTTCCAAGAGACCCAGTACTTC. It codes for CASSVTGTGFQETQYF.

Many counts were recorded for this clonotype. The chain uses TRBV20-1 and TRBJ2-5; D is possibly TRBD1 or TRBD2 (6 bases each). Trimming left V 5 bases short and J 5 bases short, with 18 bases between. Germline CDR1 DFQATT, CDR2 SNEGSKA (reference sequence). CDR3 length: 14 amino acids. The CDR3 protein is CSAELGGGKETQYF. The CDR3 nucleotides are TGCAGTGCTGAATTGGGGGGCGGGAAGGAGACCCAGTACTTC.

This clonotype was seen more than once but under ten times. J is TRBJ2-1 and V is TRBV7-9; D gene ambiguous. This CDR3 has 15 residues. V was shortened by 5 bases and J by 4 bases, with 15 bases between the two germline ends. The germline V gene has CDR1 SEHNR and CDR2 FQNEAQ (reference sequence). The CDR3 sequence: CASSPPAVGYNEQFF. In DNA, the CDR3 is TGTGCCAGCAGCCCGCCCGCGGTTGGTTACAATGAGCAGTTCTTC.

This clonotype occurred many times. The chain uses TRBV9 and TRBJ1-3; D is perhaps TRBD1 (5 bases). The CDR3 totals 15 residues. V dropped 0 bases and J dropped 0 bases, with 7 bases sitting between them. CDR1 SGDLS and CDR2 YYNGEE come from the germline V gene. The CDR3 is CASSVEGNSGNTIYF. The CDR3 DNA reads as TGTGCCAGCAGCGTAGAGGGGAACTCTGGAAACACCATATATTTT.